This T cell receptor (beta chain) was captured in a study of blood T cell repertoires in COVID-19 (dated by TCRdb to 2018 to 2021). Background for the entire study: Collaborator samples came from the United States, Italy and Spain and covered acute and convalescent phases of COVID-19. Samples were obtained from the ongoing ImmuneRACE study (first 160 participants) and from about 1,300 subjects provided by 6 global collaborators. A de-identified subject ID, COVID-19 status, age in years and sex were almost always included in the sample metadata. The prospective study material was composed of cDNA or gDNA derived from T cells, B-cell-depleted T cells, or PBMCs. Where available, HLA class I and class II types were obtained from metadata supplied by the sample provider rather than from assay-based typing. Subjects who had been exposed to COVID-19, were actively infected with it, or had recovered from it provided the deeply sampled blood TCRbeta repertoires that made up the dataset. The repertoires were released in a freely available public database intended as a resource for research on the immune response to SARS-CoV-2. Overall results and qualifications from the work: How much clinical and demographic metadata was included differed by source and by participant, and the metadata was provided uncurated.

Measured from the cysteine to the phenylalanine, the CDR3 is 18 residues long. Just the 54-base CDR3 DNA is kept, in frame starting at base 1. The germline V end is reduced by 5 bases and the J end by 0 bases; junction bases left unmatched: 10. CDR1 and CDR2, per the germline V gene (reference sequence), are MNHNY and SVGAGI. On this clone itself: Its antigen target is currently unknown. Base-call qualities are not available, and no considerably larger clone is one nucleotide away.

Samples from volunteer blood donors who had recovered from COVID-19 were contributed by a second Seattle source. Collaborating institutions collected whole blood in K2EDTA tubes following their own protocols. Collaborator samples were shipped for TCRbeta analysis as frozen whole blood, isolated PBMCs, or DNA extracted from either sample type. The immunoSEQ Assay, a bias-controlled multiplex PCR, was used to amplify TCRbeta CDR3 regions from genomic DNA. The authors processed their data as follows. The number of nucleated cells in each sample was estimated by amplification of reference gene primers within the assay. To quantify the absolute abundance of each unique TCRbeta CDR3 rearrangement, sequence reads were collapsed and filtered. For each sample, productive Simpson clonality was calculated by taking the square root of Simpson's diversity index across productive rearrangements. Held by TCRdb, this immuneACCESS table contains in-frame sequences only and omits some clones. Under half of the omission traces to an unresolved V gene where checked; the cause of the rest is unknown. From that table come the V and J calls and clone size; the DNA was used to work out D and trimming. This sample comprises roughly 170,000 clones, around nine tenths of them detected only once. The top ten clones comprise 0.88% of the sample.

Specimen: peripheral blood. This receptor chain uses TRBV6-6 and TRBJ2-6; the junction holds 7 bases that match TRBD1. The sequence came from a woman younger than 35 who had recovered from COVID-19. The CDR3 has the sequence CASSQWRQGSSGANVLTF. The DNA sequence is as follows: TGTGCCAGCAGTCAATGGAGACAGGGAAGCTCTGGGGCCAACGTCCTGACTTTC.